One sample yielded the 14 T cell receptor beta chains listed below, sequenced in a study of sequential checkpoint blockade in melanoma. Profiled with immunoSEQ multiplex PCR; TCRdb holds only in-frame clones, not every one. The sample contains about 16,000 clones, 90% to 95% of which appear only once. This sample's treatment: randomized to nivolumab then ipilimumab (arm A) or the reverse (arm B). The sample was CD8+ T cells sorted from blood (inferred from file names), taken from a patient given nivolumab and ipilimumab in sequence. The receptors were gathered from a human donor with melanoma.

This sequence joins TRBV18 and TRBJ2-7, with TRBD1 as a possible D gene (6 bases). Germline values: CDR1 KGHSH, CDR2 LQKENI. This CDR3 has 14 residues. The V end was cut by 3 bases, the J end by 4 bases, with 13 bases between. For the CDR3, the DNA is TGTGCCAGCTCACCCGAACAGGGTTCTTACGAGCAGTACGTC. Translating it yields CASSPEQGSYEQYV.

V and J are TRBV15 and TRBJ1-1; D gene uncertain. Deletions cut 0 bases from V and 5 bases from J, with 7 bases between. There are 13 residues in the CDR3. Germline CDR1 is LNHNV and CDR2 is YYDKDF (reference sequence). The CDR3 nucleotides read TGTGCCACCAGCAGAGATCGGTGGACTGAAGCTTTCTTT. Protein sequence: CATSRDRWTEAFF.

J is TRBJ1-3 and V is TRBV28; no definite D call. Germline lookup yields CDR1 MDHEN and CDR2 SYDVKM. CDR3 length: 15 amino acids. Trimming removed 3 bases from V and 0 bases from J, with 9 bases in between. CDR3 amino acids: CASSFSGFSGNTIYF. The CDR3 DNA reads as TGTGCCAGCAGTTTCTCGGGTTTCTCTGGAAACACCATATATTTT. Drawing the rest from reference TRBV28 and TRBJ1-3, the complete variable domain is DVKVTQSSRYLVKRTGEKVFLECVQDMDHENMFWYRQDPGLGLRLIYFSYDVKMKEKGDIPEGYSVSREKKERFSLILESASTNQTSMYLCASSFSGFSGNTIYFGEGSWLTVV.

The rearrangement uses TRBV4-3 and TRBJ1-2; unclear D gene. The V end lost 4 bases, the J end lost 1 base, and 7 bases lay between the germline ends. CDR3 length equals 13 residues. In germline, CDR1 is LGHNA, CDR2 YSLEER. CDR3 DNA: TGCGCCAGCAGCCTTAACTTTAACTATGGCTACACCTTC. It specifies CASSLNFNYGYTF.

The genes are TRBV5-1 and TRBJ2-7; 8 nucleotides agree with TRBD2. Germline CDR1 SGHRS, CDR2 YFSETQ. This CDR3 is 14 amino acids long. J gave up 5 bases and V 4 bases, and 8 bases lay outside the gene matches. The CDR3, as DNA: TGCGCCAGCAGCCGGGGGGGCGGGGAAGACGAGCAGTACGTC. It yields the protein CASSRGGGEDEQYV.

The table lists this clone with a few counts. V usage is TRBV12-5 and J usage is TRBJ2-3; 8 nucleotides match TRBD2. Germline trimming cut 2 bases from V and 1 base from J; bases unmatched to any gene: 2. The V gene's germline CDR1 is LGHNT and CDR2 FRNRAP. The CDR3 extends over 15 amino acids. CDR3 DNA: TGTGCTAGTGGTTTGTCAGCGGGGGGCACAGATACGCAGTATTTT. Protein sequence: CASGLSAGGTDTQYF. The variable domain in full, with the rest retrieved from reference TRBV12-5 and TRBJ2-3, is DARVTQTPRHKVTEMGQEVTMRCQPILGHNTVFWYRQTMMQGLELLAYFRNRAPLDDSGMPKDRFSAEMPDATLATLKIQPSEPRDSAVYFCASGLSAGGTDTQYFGPGTRLTVL.

Here the CDR3 DNA reads TGTGCCAGCAGTGTTTTGAGGGGGAACTACGAGCAGTACTTC. Translating it yields CASSVLRGNYEQYF. V is TRBV2 and J is TRBJ2-5, with D possibly being TRBD1 (6 bases). The tail of the sequence fits TRBJ2-7 better, so the J call may be wrong. CDR1 SNHLY and CDR2 FYNNEI come from the germline V gene. CDR3 length: 14 residues.

The chain recombines TRBV28 with TRBJ2-7, with D possibly TRBD2 on 6 matching bases. Germline lookup yields CDR1 MDHEN and CDR2 SYDVKM. Between the trimmed V and J ends, which lost 9 bases and 0 bases, there was a span of 12 bases. The CDR3 spans 13 residues. The DNA for the CDR3 is TGTGCCAGTAAGGGCGGGACCTCCTACGAGCAGTACTTC. It encodes CASKGGTSYEQYF.

The chain uses TRBV27 and TRBJ1-5, with TRBD1 matching 7 bases. Germline lookup yields CDR1 MNHEY and CDR2 SMNVEV (reference sequence). The CDR3 has 15 amino acids. V shed 1 base, J shed 3 bases, and the junction held 3 bases outside the gene matches. CDR3 sequence (DNA): TGTGCCAGCAGTTTATACAGGGGTATCAATCAGCCCCAGCATTTT. Its translation: CASSLYRGINQPQHF.

The V and J genes are TRBV19 and TRBJ2-7; no firm D call. The CDR3 has 20 amino acids. Germline-derived CDR1 and CDR2 are LNHDA and SQIVND (reference sequence). V lost 2 bases, J lost 0 bases, and 26 bases lay in between. The CDR3 nucleotides are TGTGCCAGTAGTATAAGTATTTTGGTGACACGGTATTCTAGCTCCTACGAGCAGTACGTC. Protein product: CASSISILVTRYSSSYEQYV.

V is TRBV28 and J is TRBJ1-2, with D perhaps matching TRBD1 (6 bases). V was shortened by 8 bases and J by 6 bases, with 16 bases between the two germline ends. Germline V gene data show CDR1 as MDHEN and CDR2 as SYDVKM. The CDR3 runs to 13 residues. CDR3 residues: CASGPAGVHGYTF. DNA of the CDR3: TGTGCCAGCGGGCCCGCAGGGGTTCATGGCTACACCTTC.

The J gene is TRBJ1-2, the V gene TRBV9; D perhaps matches TRBD1 (5 bases). CDR3 length: 18 residues. The ends were cut back, 0 bases at V and 4 bases at J, with 22 bases in the middle. Germline V gene data show CDR1 as SGDLS and CDR2 as YYNGEE. CDR3 in amino acids: CASSVVPNTFDSSYGYTF. The CDR3 DNA sequence: TGTGCCAGCAGCGTAGTACCTAATACATTCGACAGTTCCTATGGCTACACCTTC.

This rearrangement joins TRBV5-1 to TRBJ1-1; 10 bases align to TRBD1. CDR1 and CDR2 from the germline V gene are SGHRS and YFSETQ. CDR3 length: 16 residues. Losses at the gene ends were 2 bases for V and 4 bases for J; bases not matched to a gene: 8. CDR3 nucleotide sequence: TGCGCCAGCAGCTTTAACCCGGGACAGGGGACCACTGAAGCTTTCTTT. The encoded protein is CASSFNPGQGTTEAFF.

The chain couples TRBV5-6 to TRBJ2-2; D perhaps matches TRBD1 (6 bases). This CDR3 has 14 residues. In germline, CDR1 is SGHDT, CDR2 YYEEEE. Trimming took 2 bases from V and 7 from J, leaving 12 bases between them. CDR3 DNA: TGTGCCAGCAGCTTACAGGGATACGACGGGGAGCTGTTTTTT. It yields the protein CASSLQGYDGELFF.